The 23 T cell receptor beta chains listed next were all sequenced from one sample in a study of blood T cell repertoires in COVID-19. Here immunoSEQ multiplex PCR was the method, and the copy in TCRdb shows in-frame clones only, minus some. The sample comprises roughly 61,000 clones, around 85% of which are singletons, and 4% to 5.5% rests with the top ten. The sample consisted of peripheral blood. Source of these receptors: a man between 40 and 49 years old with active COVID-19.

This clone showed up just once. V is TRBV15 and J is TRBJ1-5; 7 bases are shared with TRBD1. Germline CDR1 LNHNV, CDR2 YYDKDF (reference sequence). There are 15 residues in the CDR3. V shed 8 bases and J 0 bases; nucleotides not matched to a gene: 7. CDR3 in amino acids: CATRTGGYSNQPQHF. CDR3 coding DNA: TGTGCCACCCGGACAGGAGGCTATAGCAATCAGCCCCAGCATTTT.

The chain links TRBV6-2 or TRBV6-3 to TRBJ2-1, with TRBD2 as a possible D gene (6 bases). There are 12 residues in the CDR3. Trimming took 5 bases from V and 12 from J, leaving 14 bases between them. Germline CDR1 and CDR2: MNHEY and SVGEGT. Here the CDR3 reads CASSAGGLRQFF. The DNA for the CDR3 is TGTGCCAGCAGTGCCGGGGGTCTCCGGCAGTTCTTC.

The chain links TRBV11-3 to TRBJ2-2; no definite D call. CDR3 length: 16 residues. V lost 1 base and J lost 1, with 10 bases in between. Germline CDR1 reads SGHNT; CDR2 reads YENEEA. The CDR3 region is CASSLGPQKNTGELFF. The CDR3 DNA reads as TGTGCCAGCAGCTTAGGCCCACAAAAGAACACCGGGGAGCTGTTTTTT.

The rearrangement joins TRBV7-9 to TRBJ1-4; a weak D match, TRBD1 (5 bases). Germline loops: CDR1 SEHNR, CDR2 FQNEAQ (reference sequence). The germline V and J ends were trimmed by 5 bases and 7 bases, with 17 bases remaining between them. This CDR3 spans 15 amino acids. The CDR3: CASSILRGGIEKLFF. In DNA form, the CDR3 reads TGTGCCAGCAGCATCCTCCGGGGGGGGATTGAAAAACTGTTTTTT.

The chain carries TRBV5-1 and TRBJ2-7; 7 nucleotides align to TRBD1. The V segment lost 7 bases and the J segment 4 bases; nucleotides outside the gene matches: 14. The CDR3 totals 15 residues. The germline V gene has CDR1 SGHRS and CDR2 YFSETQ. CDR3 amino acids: CASRYNDREFYEQYF. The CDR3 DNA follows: TGCGCCAGCCGATACAACGACAGGGAATTTTACGAGCAGTACTTC.

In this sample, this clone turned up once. The CDR3 protein is CASSVSGAGTEAFF. The CDR3 DNA follows: TGTGCCAGCAGCGTATCAGGGGCCGGCACTGAAGCTTTCTTT. V usage is TRBV9 and J usage is TRBJ1-1; maybe TRBD1 (6 bases). CDR1 SGDLS and CDR2 YYNGEE come from the germline V gene. The V end was cut by 1 base, the J end by 4 bases, with 11 bases between. This CDR3 region has 14 residues.

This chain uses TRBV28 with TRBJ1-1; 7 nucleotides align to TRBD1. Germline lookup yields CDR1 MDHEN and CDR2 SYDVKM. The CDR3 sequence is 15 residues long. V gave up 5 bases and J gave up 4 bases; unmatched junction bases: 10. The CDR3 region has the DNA TGTGCCAGCAGTGCAACAGGGGTAGAGGGCACTGAAGCTTTCTTT. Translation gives CASSATGVEGTEAFF.

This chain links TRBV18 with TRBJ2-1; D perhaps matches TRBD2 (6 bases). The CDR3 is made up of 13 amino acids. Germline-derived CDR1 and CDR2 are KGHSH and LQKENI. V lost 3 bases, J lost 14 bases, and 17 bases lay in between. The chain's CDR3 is CASSPASDGGEFF. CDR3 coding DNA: TGTGCCAGCTCACCCGCTAGCGACGGTGGGGAGTTCTTC.

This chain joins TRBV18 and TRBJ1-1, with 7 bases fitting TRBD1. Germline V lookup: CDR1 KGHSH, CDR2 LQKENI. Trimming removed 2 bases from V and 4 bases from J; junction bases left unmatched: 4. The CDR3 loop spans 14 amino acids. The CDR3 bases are TGTGCCAGCTCACCAACAGGGGTAGGCACTGAAGCTTTCTTT. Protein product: CASSPTGVGTEAFF.

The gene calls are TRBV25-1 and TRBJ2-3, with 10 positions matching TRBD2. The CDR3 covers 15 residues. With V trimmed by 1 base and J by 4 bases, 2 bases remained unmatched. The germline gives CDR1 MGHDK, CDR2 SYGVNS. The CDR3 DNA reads TGTGCCAGCAGTGAATCACTAGCGGGACCAGATACGCAGTATTTT. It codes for CASSESLAGPDTQYF.

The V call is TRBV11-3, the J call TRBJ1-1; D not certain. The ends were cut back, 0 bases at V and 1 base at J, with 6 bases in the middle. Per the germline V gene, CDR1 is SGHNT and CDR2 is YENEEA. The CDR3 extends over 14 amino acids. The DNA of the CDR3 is TGTGCCAGCAGCTTAGATGGCAGGAACACTGAAGCTTTCTTT. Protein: CASSLDGRNTEAFF. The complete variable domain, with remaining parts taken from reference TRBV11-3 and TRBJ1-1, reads EAGVVQSPRYKIIEKKQPVAFWCNPISGHNTLYWYLQNLGQGPELLIRYENEEAVDDSQLPKDRFSAERLKGVDSTLKIQPAELGDSAVYLCASSLDGRNTEAFFGQGTRLTVV.

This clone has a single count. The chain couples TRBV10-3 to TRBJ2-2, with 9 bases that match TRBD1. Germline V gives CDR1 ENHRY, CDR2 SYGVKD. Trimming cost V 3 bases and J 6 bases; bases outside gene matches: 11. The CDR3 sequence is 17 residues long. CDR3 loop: CAISDETGTGLSGELFF. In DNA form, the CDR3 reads TGTGCCATCAGTGACGAGACCGGGACAGGGTTGTCCGGGGAGCTGTTTTTT.

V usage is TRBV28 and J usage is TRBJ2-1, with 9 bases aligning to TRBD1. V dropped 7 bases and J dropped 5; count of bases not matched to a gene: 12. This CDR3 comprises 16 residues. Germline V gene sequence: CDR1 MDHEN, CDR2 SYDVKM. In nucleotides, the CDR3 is TGTGCCAGCACCCCATCAACAGGGGGCGCCAACAATGAGCAGTTCTTC. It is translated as CASTPSTGGANNEQFF.

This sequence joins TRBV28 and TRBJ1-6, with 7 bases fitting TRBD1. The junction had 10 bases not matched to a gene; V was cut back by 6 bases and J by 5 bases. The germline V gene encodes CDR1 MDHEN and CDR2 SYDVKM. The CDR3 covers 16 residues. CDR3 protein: CASSNPGQEDNSPLHF. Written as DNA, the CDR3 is TGTGCCAGCAGCAACCCCGGACAGGAAGATAATTCACCCCTCCACTTT.

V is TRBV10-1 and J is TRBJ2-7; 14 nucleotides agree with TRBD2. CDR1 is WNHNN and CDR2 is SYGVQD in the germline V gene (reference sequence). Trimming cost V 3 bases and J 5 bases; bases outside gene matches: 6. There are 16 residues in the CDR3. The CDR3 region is CASSDGTSGSSDEQYF. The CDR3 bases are TGCGCCAGCAGTGATGGGACTAGCGGGAGTAGTGACGAGCAGTACTTC.

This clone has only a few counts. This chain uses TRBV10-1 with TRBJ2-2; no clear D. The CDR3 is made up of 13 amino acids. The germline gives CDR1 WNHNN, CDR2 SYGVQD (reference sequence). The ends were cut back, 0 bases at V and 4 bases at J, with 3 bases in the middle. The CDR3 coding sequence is TGCGCCAGCAGTGAGTCAGCCACCGGGGAGCTGTTTTTT. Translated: CASSESATGELFF.

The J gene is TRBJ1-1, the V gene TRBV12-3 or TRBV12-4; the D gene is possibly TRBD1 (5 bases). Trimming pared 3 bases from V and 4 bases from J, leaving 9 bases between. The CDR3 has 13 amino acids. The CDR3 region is CASSLEGRTEAFF. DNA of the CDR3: TGTGCCAGCAGTTTGGAGGGACGCACTGAAGCTTTCTTT.

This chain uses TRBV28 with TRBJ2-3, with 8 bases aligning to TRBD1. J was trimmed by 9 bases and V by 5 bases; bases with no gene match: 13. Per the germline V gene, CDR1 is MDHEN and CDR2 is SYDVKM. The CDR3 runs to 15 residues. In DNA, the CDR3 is TGTGCCAGCAGTCCGACTTTGACAGGGGATGGGACGCAGTATTTT. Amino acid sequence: CASSPTLTGDGTQYF.

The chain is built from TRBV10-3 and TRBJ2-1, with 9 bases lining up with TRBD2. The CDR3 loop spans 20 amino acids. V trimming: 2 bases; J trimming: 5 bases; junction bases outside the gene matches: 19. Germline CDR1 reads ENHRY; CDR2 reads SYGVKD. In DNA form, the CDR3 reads TGTGCCATCAGTGAGGGGCATACGAGGTGGGTAGCGGGAGACGACAATGAGCAGTTCTTC. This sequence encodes CAISEGHTRWVAGDDNEQFF.

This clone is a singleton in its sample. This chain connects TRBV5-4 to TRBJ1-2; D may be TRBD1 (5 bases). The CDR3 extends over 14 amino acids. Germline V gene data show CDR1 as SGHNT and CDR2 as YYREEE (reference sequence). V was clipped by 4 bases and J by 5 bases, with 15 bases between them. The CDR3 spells CASSPPGRWYGYTF. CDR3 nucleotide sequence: TGTGCCAGCAGCCCCCCAGGGAGGTGGTATGGCTACACCTTC.

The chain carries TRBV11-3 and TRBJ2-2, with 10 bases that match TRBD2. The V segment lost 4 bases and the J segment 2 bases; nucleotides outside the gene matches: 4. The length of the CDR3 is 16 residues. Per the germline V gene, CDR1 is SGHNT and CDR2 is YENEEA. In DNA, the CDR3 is TGTGCCAGCAGCTCGACTAGCGGGCTCAACACCGGGGAGCTGTTTTTT. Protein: CASSSTSGLNTGELFF.

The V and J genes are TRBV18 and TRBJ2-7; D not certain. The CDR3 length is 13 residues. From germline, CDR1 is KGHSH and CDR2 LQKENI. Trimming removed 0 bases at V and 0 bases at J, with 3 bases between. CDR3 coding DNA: TGTGCCAGCTCACCACCAGCCTCCTACGAGCAGTACTTC. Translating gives CASSPPASYEQYF.

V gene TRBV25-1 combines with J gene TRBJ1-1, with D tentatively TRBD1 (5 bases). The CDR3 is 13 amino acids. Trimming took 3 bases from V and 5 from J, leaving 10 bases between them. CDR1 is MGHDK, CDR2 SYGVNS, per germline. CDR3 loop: CASSEAGRTEAFF. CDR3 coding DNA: TGTGCCAGCAGTGAGGCAGGGAGGACTGAAGCTTTCTTT.